This T cell receptor (beta chain) was sequenced during a study of cytotoxic CD8 clonotypes in ibrutinib-treated CLL. Turning to the study itself: Patients: more than 10 relapsed/refractory, approximately 16 treatment-naive, some 18 IGHV unmutated. Notes on the study in general: Relative to age-matched healthy donors, clonality at baseline was higher, and it tracked circulating CD8+ T-cell counts. Contraction or stability on treatment was seen for public clonotypes, which were uncommon. Sustained-remission and progressing patients had unequal sampling times.

As regards this clone: Its antigen remains unknown.

The table came from immunoSEQ multiplex PCR; TCRdb's copy has only in-frame clones and leaves some out. Of nearly 300,000 clones listed, approximately 76% are singletons. The CDR3 totals 13 residues. CDR1 and CDR2 (germline): SQVTM, ANQGSEA. The V and J ends lost 5 bases and 4 bases respectively, with 14 bases between them. The rearrangement links TRBV29-1 to TRBJ1-2; TRBD1 might be the D (5 bases). The sequencing here drew on PBMCs, taken at disease progression, from a patient treated with ibrutinib. The TCR originated in a human donor with chronic lymphocytic leukemia. The CDR3 loop reads CSVISREGYGYTF. DNA for the CDR3: TGCAGCGTTATTTCCAGGGAGGGCTATGGCTACACCTTC. The full variable domain, its missing parts supplied by reference TRBV29-1 and TRBJ1-2, is SAVISQKPSRDICQRGTSLTIQCQVDSQVTMMFWYRQQPGQSLTLIATANQGSEATYESGFVIDKFPISRPNLTFSTLTVSNMSPEDSSIYLCSVISREGYGYTFGSGTRLTVV.